The 21 T cell receptor beta chains below all came from one sample that was sequenced in a study of T cells in Graves' hyperthyroidism and ophthalmopathy. RNA transcripts served as the template for amplifying TCR beta CDR3 regions. First-round RT-PCR of the TCR CDR3 relied on the HTBI primer set. TCRdb called the multiplex PCR reads again in MiXCR, with one record for every CDR3 protein. The sample has some 620,000 distinct CDR3 sequences, around 15% seen once. The sequencing sample was made of blood. Receptor source: a woman under 40 with Graves' hyperthyroidism.

Ten or more counts support this clonotype. V and J are TRBV6-1 and TRBJ1-5; D is unresolved. V lost 6 bases, J lost 3 bases, and 9 bases lay in between. The CDR3 spans 13 residues. The germline CDR1 and CDR2 sequences are MNHNS and SASEGT. CDR3 in DNA: TGTGCCAGCAGCCAGCAGGACAATCAGCCCCAGCATTTT. Its protein product is CASSQQDNQPQHF.

The sample holds many counts of this clonotype. This rearrangement joins TRBV29-1 to TRBJ2-7; 7 bases fit TRBD2. Germline CDR1 reads SQVTM; CDR2 reads ANQGSEA. The CDR3 loop spans 15 amino acids. Trimming cost V 0 bases and J 1 base; bases outside gene matches: 6. CDR3 DNA sequence: TGCAGCGTTGAAGATCGGGCTAGCGGATCCTACGAGCAGTACTTC. This translates into CSVEDRASGSYEQYF.

This sequence joins TRBV28 and TRBJ1-1; the D is unclear. V was clipped by 5 bases and J by 9 bases, with 19 bases between them. CDR3 length equals 14 residues. CDR1 and CDR2 (germline): MDHEN, SYDVKM. CDR3 bases: TGTGCCAGCAGTGGGGAATATGTCCGGTTGCAAGCTTTCTTT. It specifies CASSGEYVRLQAFF. Variable domain in full (rest from reference TRBV28 and TRBJ1-1): DVKVTQSSRYLVKRTGEKVFLECVQDMDHENMFWYRQDPGLGLRLIYFSYDVKMKEKGDIPEGYSVSREKKERFSLILESASTNQTSMYLCASSGEYVRLQAFFGQGTRLTVV.

V gene TRBV20-1 combines with J gene TRBJ2-7, with TRBD1 identical over 8 bases. Per the germline V gene, CDR1 is DFQATT and CDR2 is SNEGSKA (reference sequence). This CDR3 is built from 15 residues. The ends lost 5 bases at V and 0 bases at J; junction bases unmatched: 9. CDR3 region: CSARTGTGTSYEQYF. In DNA form, the CDR3 reads TGCAGTGCTCGGACCGGGACAGGTACCTCCTACGAGCAGTACTTC.

A few counts support this clonotype. The V gene is TRBV5-5, the J gene TRBJ1-5; D not resolved. From germline, CDR1 is SGHKS and CDR2 YYEKEE (reference sequence). CDR3 length: 15 amino acids. Trimming shortened V by 0 bases and J by 0 bases, and 7 bases separated the two germline ends. CDR3: CASSLGRDSNQPQHF. CDR3 in DNA: TGTGCCAGCAGCTTGGGGCGGGATAGCAATCAGCCCCAGCATTTT.

This clonotype occurred many times. CDR3 sequence reads: CASSLAAQGGTYEQYF. Here the CDR3 DNA reads TGTGCCAGCAGCTTGGCCGCCCAGGGGGGAACCTACGAGCAGTACTTC. The chain is built from TRBV5-5 and TRBJ2-7, with D tentatively TRBD1 (7 bases). V lost 0 bases to trimming and J lost 2 bases, with 15 bases between them. CDR1 and CDR2 from the germline V gene are SGHKS and YYEKEE (reference sequence). There are 16 residues in the CDR3.

This clonotype was recorded many times. This chain joins TRBV12-3 or TRBV12-4 and TRBJ2-1, with D unclear. The CDR3 covers 12 residues. The V gene lost 3 bases and the J gene lost 8 bases, with 8 bases spanning the gap. As DNA, the CDR3 is TGTGCCAGCAGTTTGACCCCCGATGAGCAGTTCTTC. Translating gives CASSLTPDEQFF.

This clonotype has more than one count but fewer than ten. J is TRBJ1-2 and V is TRBV5-1, with a possible D match to TRBD1 (5 bases). The V gene's germline CDR1 is SGHRS and CDR2 YFSETQ. The CDR3 extends over 16 amino acids. The V end lost 4 bases, the J end lost 3 bases, and 19 bases lay between the germline ends. CDR3 nucleotides: TGCGCCAGCAGCCTTCGCGGTGGAGGGGTGGACTATGGCTACACCTTC. The encoded protein is CASSLRGGGVDYGYTF. The variable domain in full, completed from reference TRBV5-1 and TRBJ1-2, reads KAGVTQTPRYLIKTRGQQVTLSCSPISGHRSVSWYQQTPGQGLQFLFEYFSETQRNKGNFPGRFSGRQFSNSRSEMNVSTLELGDSALYLCASSLRGGGVDYGYTFGSGTRLTVV.

The V and J genes are TRBV7-8 and TRBJ1-4; weak D call: TRBD1 (5 bases). The CDR3 contains 14 residues. Trimming stripped 4 bases from V and 8 bases from J, with 14 bases between. The germline V gene has CDR1 SGHVS and CDR2 FQNEAQ. This CDR3 is CASSSPGGAEKLFF. In DNA, the CDR3 is TGTGCCAGCAGCTCCCCGGGAGGGGCGGAAAAACTGTTTTTT.

This chain connects TRBV29-1 to TRBJ2-2; TRBD1 is a possible D gene (6 bases). Per the germline V gene, CDR1 is SQVTM and CDR2 is ANQGSEA. With 6 bases removed from V and 4 bases from J, the gap between germline ends came to 12 bases. The CDR3 totals 13 residues. The CDR3 spells CSVGDTLTGELFF. The CDR3 DNA is TGCAGCGTGGGGGACACCCTCACCGGGGAGCTGTTTTTT.

The chain joins TRBV28 to TRBJ2-5, with TRBD2 identical over 8 bases. The CDR3 length is 15 residues. Germline loops: CDR1 MDHEN, CDR2 SYDVKM. Unmatched junction bases numbered 11, after V lost 6 bases and J lost 5 bases. The CDR3 is CASRYNSREGETQYF. The DNA of the CDR3 is TGTGCCAGCAGATACAACAGCCGGGAGGGGGAGACCCAGTACTTC.

This clonotype was seen a few times. CDR3 DNA sequence: TGCGCCAGCAGCACCGGGACAGCGAACTATGGCTACACCTTC. Its translation is CASSTGTANYGYTF. The J gene is TRBJ1-2, the V gene TRBV5-1; 7 bases are a match to TRBD1. Germline V lookup: CDR1 SGHRS, CDR2 YFSETQ. The CDR3 loop spans 14 amino acids. V trimming: 4 bases; J trimming: 2 bases; junction bases outside the gene matches: 5.

The chain links TRBV10-3 to TRBJ2-7, with 14 bases lining up with TRBD2. Unmatched junction bases numbered 12, after V lost 11 bases and J lost 6 bases. The germline CDR1 and CDR2 sequences are ENHRY and SYGVKD. This CDR3 has 15 residues. CDR3 loop: CAVSPGTSGSFEQYF. The CDR3 DNA sequence: TGTGCCGTGTCTCCCGGGACTAGCGGGAGCTTCGAGCAGTACTTC.

This clonotype was observed a few times. The CDR3 here is CASSRQPGGSPLHF. CDR3 DNA: TGTGCCAGCAGTCGACAACCTGGGGGTTCACCCCTCCACTTT. The chain employs TRBV6-1 and TRBJ1-6, with D perhaps matching TRBD1 (5 bases). V gave up 5 bases and J gave up 9 bases, with 14 bases separating them. Germline CDR1 and CDR2: MNHNS and SASEGT. The length of the CDR3 is 14 residues.

This clonotype was picked up many times. The CDR3 here is CSAEDRVGRQPQHF. CDR3 nucleotide sequence: TGCAGTGCTGAAGACAGGGTGGGGCGTCAGCCCCAGCATTTT. The V call is TRBV20-1, the J call TRBJ1-5; 7 nucleotides agree with TRBD1. CDR3 length: 14 amino acids. V shed 5 bases, J shed 6 bases, and the junction held 10 bases outside the gene matches. Germline-derived CDR1 and CDR2 are DFQATT and SNEGSKA (reference sequence).

This clonotype appeared a few times. V gene TRBV20-1 combines with J gene TRBJ2-1, with D possibly TRBD1 on 6 matching bases. The germline V gene has CDR1 DFQATT and CDR2 SNEGSKA (reference sequence). The CDR3 runs to 14 residues. CDR3: CHLQRGNSYNEQFF. CDR3 nucleotides: TGCCACCTTCAGAGGGGGAACTCCTACAATGAGCAGTTCTTC.

This clonotype was detected many times. The V gene is TRBV7-8, the J gene TRBJ2-7, with 7 bases that match TRBD2. V lost 6 bases and J lost 4; bases outside the gene matches: 12. CDR3 length: 15 amino acids. Germline assignment: CDR1 SGHVS and CDR2 FQNEAQ. CDR3 sequence: CASSLGGGGGYEQYF. The CDR3 DNA is TGTGCCAGCAGTTTGGGGGGGGGGGGGGGGTACGAGCAGTACTTC.

On this clonotype: Since a much larger clone is just one base distant, this may be a read error. The chain recombines TRBV28 with TRBJ2-1; D is ambiguous. The germline CDR1 and CDR2 sequences are MDHEN and SYDVKM. The CDR3 sequence is 13 residues long. The CDR3 sequence: CASSIYGDMEQCF. The CDR3 DNA sequence: TGTGCCAGCTCCATATACGGAGATATGGAGCAGTGCTTC.

A remark on this clonotype: A much larger clone differs by one base, so this may be a read error. The chain employs TRBV12-3 or TRBV12-4 and TRBJ2-1, with 10 bases identical to TRBD1. The DNA matches TRBJ2-7 better at its end, which makes the J call doubtful. The CDR3 spans 14 residues. The CDR3 nucleotides read TGTGCCAGCAGCGGACAGGGGGAAGTCAATGAGCAGTACTTC. It specifies CASSGQGEVNEQYF.

V and J are TRBV7-2 and TRBJ1-2; the D is unclear. CDR3 length: 14 amino acids. Trimming removed 5 bases from V and 6 bases from J, with 16 bases in between. The germline CDR1 and CDR2 sequences are SGHTA and FQGNSA. This chain's CDR3 is CASSPPPSSHGYTF. In DNA form, the CDR3 reads TGTGCCAGCAGCCCACCCCCGAGCTCCCATGGCTACACCTTC. The variable domain in full, with the rest retrieved from reference TRBV7-2 and TRBJ1-2, is GAGVSQSPSNKVTEKGKDVELRCDPISGHTALYWYRQSLGQGLEFLIYFQGNSAPDKSGLPSDRFSAERTGGSVSTLTIQRTQQEDSAVYLCASSPPPSSHGYTFGSGTRLTVV.

This clonotype showed up just a few times. The CDR3: CASSFGVGLETQYF. In DNA form, the CDR3 reads TGTGCCAGCAGCTTTGGGGTCGGGTTAGAGACCCAGTACTTC. The chain joins TRBV12-3 or TRBV12-4 to TRBJ2-5; D unclear. The CDR3 is 14 amino acids. The V end lost 6 bases, the J end lost 4 bases, and 15 bases lay between the germline ends.